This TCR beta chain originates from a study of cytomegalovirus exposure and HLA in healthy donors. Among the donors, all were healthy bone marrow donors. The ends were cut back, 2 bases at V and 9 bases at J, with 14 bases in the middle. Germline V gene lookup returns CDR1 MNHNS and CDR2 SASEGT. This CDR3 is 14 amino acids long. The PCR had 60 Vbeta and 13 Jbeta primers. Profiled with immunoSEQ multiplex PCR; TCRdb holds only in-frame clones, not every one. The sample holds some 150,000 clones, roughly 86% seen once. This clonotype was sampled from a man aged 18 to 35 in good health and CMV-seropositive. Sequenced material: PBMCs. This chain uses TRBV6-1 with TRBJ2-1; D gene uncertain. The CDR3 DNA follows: TGTGCCAGCAGTGAACCTCGACTCTCCCTTGAGCAGTTCTTC. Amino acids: CASSEPRLSLEQFF.